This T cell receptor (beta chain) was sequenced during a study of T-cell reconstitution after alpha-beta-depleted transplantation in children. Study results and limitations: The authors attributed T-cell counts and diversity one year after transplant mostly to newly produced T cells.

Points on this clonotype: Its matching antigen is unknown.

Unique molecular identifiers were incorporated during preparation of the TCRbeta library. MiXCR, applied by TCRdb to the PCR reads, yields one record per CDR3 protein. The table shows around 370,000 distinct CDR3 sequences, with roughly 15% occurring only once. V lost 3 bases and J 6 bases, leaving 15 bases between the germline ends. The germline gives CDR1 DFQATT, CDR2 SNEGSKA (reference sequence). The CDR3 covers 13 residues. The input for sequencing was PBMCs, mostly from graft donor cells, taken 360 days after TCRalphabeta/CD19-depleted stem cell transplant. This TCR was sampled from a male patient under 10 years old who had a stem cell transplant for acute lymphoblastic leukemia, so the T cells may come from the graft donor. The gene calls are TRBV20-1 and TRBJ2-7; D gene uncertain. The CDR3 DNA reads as TGCAGTGCTAGGGGCCCCCCCACCCCCGAGCAGTACTTC. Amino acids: CSARGPPTPEQYF.